The clone carrying this T cell receptor (beta chain) was recorded many times. What it binds is not known. In germline, CDR1 is LNHDA, CDR2 SQIVND (reference sequence). The CDR3 covers 15 residues. The germline V and J ends were trimmed by 8 bases and 11 bases, with 27 bases remaining between them. TCRdb ran MiXCR on the reads and lists one entry per CDR3 protein. The repertoire consists of about 440,000 distinct CDR3 sequences, with roughly 30% occurring once and the leading ten covering roughly an eighth. This sample was taken from a study of T cell repertoires in cytomegalovirus infection. Study-wide context: Signatures in public TCR beta sequences pointed to both CMV infection and matching HLA type.

Study-wide results and limits: Within the response measured ex vivo, HLA-C-restricted CMV-specific TCR beta clonotypes were dominant.

This chain links TRBV19 with TRBJ1-1; a possible D gene is TRBD1 (6 bases). The sequence came from a human donor in good health (CMV status not recorded). Some clones in this sample may be carry-over from other donors' samples. The sample consisted of PBMCs. The CDR3, as DNA: TGTGCCAGTCAATCGGGGGGCCGGGCGGTCGGCGGCGCTTTCTTT. It encodes CASQSGGRAVGGAFF.